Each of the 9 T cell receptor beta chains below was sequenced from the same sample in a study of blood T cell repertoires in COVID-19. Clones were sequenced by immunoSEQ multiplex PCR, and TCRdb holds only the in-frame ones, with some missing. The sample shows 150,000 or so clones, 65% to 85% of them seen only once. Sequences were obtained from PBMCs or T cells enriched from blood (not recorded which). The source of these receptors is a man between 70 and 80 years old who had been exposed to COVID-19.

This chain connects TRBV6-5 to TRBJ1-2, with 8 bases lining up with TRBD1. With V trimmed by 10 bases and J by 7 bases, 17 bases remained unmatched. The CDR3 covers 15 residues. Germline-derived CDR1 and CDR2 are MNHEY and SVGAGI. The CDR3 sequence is CATREAGGSGGGYTF. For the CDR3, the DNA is TGTGCCACCAGAGAGGCAGGGGGCTCCGGAGGTGGCTACACCTTC.

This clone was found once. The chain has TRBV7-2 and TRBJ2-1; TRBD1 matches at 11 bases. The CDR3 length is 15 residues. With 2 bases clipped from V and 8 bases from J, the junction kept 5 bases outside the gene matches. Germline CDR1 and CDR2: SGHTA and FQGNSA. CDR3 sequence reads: CASSLTGQGVDEQFF. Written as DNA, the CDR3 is TGTGCCAGCAGCTTAACGGGACAGGGGGTCGATGAGCAGTTCTTC.

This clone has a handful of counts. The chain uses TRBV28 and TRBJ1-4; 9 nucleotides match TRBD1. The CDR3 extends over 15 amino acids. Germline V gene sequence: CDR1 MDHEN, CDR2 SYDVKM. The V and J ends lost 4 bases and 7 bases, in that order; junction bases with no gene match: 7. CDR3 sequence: CASSSVGTGSEKLFF. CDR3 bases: TGTGCCAGCAGTTCCGTCGGGACAGGGAGTGAAAAACTGTTTTTT.

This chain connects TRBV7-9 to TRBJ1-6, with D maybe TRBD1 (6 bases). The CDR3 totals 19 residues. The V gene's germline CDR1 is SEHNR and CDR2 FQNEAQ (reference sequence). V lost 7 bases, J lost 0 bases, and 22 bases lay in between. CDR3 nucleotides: TGTGCCAGCACTCTCGGACCAGGACAGCTAAGCTCCTATAATTCACCCCTCCACTTT. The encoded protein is CASTLGPGQLSSYNSPLHF.

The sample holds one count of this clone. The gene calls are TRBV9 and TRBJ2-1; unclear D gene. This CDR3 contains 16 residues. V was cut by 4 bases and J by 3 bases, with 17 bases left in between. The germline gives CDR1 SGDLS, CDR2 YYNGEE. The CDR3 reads CASSPDAAALYNEQFF. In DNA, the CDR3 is TGTGCCAGCAGCCCCGACGCCGCGGCGCTCTACAATGAGCAGTTCTTC.

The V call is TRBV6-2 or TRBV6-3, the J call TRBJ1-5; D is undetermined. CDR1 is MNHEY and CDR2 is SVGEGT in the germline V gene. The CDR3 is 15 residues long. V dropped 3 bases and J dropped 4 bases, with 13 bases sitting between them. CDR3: CASSYTAARNQPQHF. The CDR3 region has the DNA TGTGCCAGCAGTTATACGGCTGCCAGGAATCAGCCCCAGCATTTT.

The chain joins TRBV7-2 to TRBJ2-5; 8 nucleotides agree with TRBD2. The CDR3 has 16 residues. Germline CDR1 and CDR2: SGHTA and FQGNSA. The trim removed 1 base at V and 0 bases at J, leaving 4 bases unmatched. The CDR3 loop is CASSLERLANQETQYF. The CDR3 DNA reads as TGTGCCAGCAGCTTAGAGAGACTAGCGAACCAAGAGACCCAGTACTTC. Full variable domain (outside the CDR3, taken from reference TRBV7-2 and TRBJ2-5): GAGVSQSPSNKVTEKGKDVELRCDPISGHTALYWYRQSLGQGLEFLIYFQGNSAPDKSGLPSDRFSAERTGGSVSTLTIQRTQQEDSAVYLCASSLERLANQETQYFGPGTRLLVL.

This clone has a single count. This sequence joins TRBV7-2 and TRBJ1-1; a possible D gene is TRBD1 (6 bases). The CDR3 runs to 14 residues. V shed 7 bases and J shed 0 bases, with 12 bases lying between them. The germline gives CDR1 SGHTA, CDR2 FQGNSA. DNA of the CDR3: TGTGCCAGCACCCCAGGACAGATGAACACTGAAGCTTTCTTT. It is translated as CASTPGQMNTEAFF.

CDR3 amino acids: CASMPYLGVEQYF. The DNA for the CDR3 is TGTGCCAGTATGCCTTATCTCGGGGTCGAGCAGTACTTC. V gene TRBV6-5 combines with J gene TRBJ2-7; D is possibly TRBD2 (5 bases). Germline CDR1 and CDR2: MNHEY and SVGAGI. The ends were cut back, 9 bases at V and 6 bases at J, with 18 bases in the middle. The CDR3 has 13 residues.